This T cell receptor beta chain was documented in a study of CD4 T cells in relation to SARS-CoV-2 and coronaviruses. Regarding the study as a whole: This crossreactivity analysis covered spike protein alone, no other viral proteins.

Looked up from germline, CDR1 is PRHDT and CDR2 is FYEKMQ (reference sequence). This CDR3 is 15 amino acids long. Unmatched junction bases numbered 4, after V lost 3 bases and J lost 3 bases. This clone occurred once. Its target is unknown. The unexposed donors gave CD4+ T cells in 2011-2018, prior to COVID-19. Naive and memory CD4+ T cells were separated from cryopreserved PBMCs. Uncultured naive and memory CD4+ T cells supplied DNA for deep TCR-beta sequencing. Generated by immunoSEQ multiplex PCR, the TCRdb table keeps only in-frame clones and is missing some. The table shows roughly 60,000 clones, with 94% occurring only once.

This receptor was taken from a human donor in good health. Specimen: naive CD4+ T cells from PBMCs. As for subset: naive CD4+ T cells isolated by negative enrichment. This chain joins TRBV13 and TRBJ2-1; 8 positions match TRBD2. The CDR3 sequence is CASSFGTRGYNEQFF. The CDR3 DNA is TGTGCCAGCAGCTTCGGGACTAGAGGCTACAATGAGCAGTTCTTC.